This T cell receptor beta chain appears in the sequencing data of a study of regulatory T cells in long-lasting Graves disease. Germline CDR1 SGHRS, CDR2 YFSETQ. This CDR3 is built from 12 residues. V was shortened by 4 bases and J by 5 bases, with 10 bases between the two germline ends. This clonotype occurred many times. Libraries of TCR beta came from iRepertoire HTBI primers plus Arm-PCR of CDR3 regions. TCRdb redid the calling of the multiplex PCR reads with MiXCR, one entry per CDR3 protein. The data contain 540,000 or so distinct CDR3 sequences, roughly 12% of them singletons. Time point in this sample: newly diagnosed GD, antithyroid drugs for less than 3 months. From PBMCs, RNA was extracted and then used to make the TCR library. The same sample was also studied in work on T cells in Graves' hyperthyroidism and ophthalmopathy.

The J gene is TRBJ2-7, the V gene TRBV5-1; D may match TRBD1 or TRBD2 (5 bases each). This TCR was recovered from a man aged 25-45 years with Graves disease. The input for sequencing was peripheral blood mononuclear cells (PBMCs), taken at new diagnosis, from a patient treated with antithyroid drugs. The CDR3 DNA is TGCGCCAGCAGCGACCGGGACCACGAGCAGTACTTC. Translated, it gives CASSDRDHEQYF.